This TCR beta chain was found in a study of cytomegalovirus exposure and HLA in healthy donors. Overall study: A prior analysis found roughly 110 million unique TCR beta sequences from around 200 million T cells.

The PCR made use of 60 Vbeta and 13 Jbeta primers. Clones were sequenced by immunoSEQ multiplex PCR, and TCRdb holds only the in-frame ones, with some missing. Of some 180,000 clones in the sample, 80% to 90% were seen once. The V end lost 5 bases, the J end lost 10 bases, and 18 bases lay between the germline ends. Looked up from germline, CDR1 is MGHDK and CDR2 is SYGVNS. The CDR3 runs to 13 residues. The table lists this clone with a few counts. Its antigen is still unknown. Study conclusions and caveats: Within an earlier analysis, most TCR beta V segments proved productive either about 87% or about 30% of the time. Sequencing had likely introduced a cluster of highly shared sequence variants as an artifact. In a later analysis, several top co-occurrence clusters appeared linked to parvovirus B19, influenza, CMV and Epstein-Barr virus.

The clonotype was recovered from a man in his forties in good health and CMV-seropositive. This chain uses TRBV25-1 with TRBJ2-7; TRBD1 is a possible D gene (5 bases). Sequenced material: PBMCs. This chain's CDR3 is CASSKQLQGGQYF. DNA of the CDR3: TGTGCCAGCAGTAAGCAGCTCCAGGGTGGCCAGTACTTC.